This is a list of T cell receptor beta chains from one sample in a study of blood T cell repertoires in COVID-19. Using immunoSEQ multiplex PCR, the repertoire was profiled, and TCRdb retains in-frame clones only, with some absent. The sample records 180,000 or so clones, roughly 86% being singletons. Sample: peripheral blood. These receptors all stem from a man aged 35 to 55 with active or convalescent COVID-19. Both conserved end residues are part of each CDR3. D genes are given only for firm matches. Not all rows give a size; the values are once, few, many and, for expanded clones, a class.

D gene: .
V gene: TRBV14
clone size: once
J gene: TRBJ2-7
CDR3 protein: CASSSQAGISREQYF
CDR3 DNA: TGTGCCAGCAGCTCCCAGGCAGGGATCTCCCGGGAGCAGTACTTC

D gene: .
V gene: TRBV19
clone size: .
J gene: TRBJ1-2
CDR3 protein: CASSIGGVYGYTF
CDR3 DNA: TGTGCCAGTAGTATCGGGGGGGTATATGGCTACACCTTC

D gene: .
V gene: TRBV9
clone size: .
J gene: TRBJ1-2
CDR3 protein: CASSSNPEWLENYGYTF
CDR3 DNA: TGTGCCAGCAGCTCCAACCCGGAGTGGCTGGAGAACTATGGCTACACCTTC

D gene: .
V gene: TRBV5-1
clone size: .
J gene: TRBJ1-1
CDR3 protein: CASSLNGGPGTEAFF
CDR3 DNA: TGCGCCAGCAGCTTGAACGGGGGGCCGGGCACTGAAGCTTTCTTT

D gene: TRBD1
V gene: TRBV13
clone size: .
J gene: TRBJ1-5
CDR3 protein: CASSLGTGGNQPQHF
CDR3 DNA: TGTGCCAGCAGCTTAGGGACAGGGGGCAATCAGCCCCAGCATTTT

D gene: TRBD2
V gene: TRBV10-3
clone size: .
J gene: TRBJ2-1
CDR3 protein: CAIWTSGGGNEQFF
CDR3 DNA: TGTGCCATCTGGACTAGCGGGGGGGGCAATGAGCAGTTCTTC

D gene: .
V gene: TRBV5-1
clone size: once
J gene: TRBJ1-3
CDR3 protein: CASSLEPTVSSGNTIYF
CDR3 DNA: TGCGCCAGCAGCTTGGAACCGACAGTGTCCTCTGGAAACACCATATATTTT

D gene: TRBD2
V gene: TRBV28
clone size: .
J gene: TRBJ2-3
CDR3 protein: CASITHWGSGGGTDTQYF
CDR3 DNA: TGTGCCAGCATTACCCACTGGGGCAGCGGGGGAGGCACAGATACGCAGTATTTT

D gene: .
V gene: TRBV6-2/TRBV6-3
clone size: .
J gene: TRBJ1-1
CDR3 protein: CASSYSIPIGTEAFF
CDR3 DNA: TGTGCCAGCAGTTACTCGATTCCGATCGGCACTGAAGCTTTCTTT

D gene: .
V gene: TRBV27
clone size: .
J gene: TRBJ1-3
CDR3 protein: CASRSGVGNTIYF
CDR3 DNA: TGTGCCAGCAGATCAGGGGTGGGAAACACCATATATTTT

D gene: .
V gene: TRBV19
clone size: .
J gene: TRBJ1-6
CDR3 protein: CASRQGRNSPLHF
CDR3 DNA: TGTGCCAGTCGCCAGGGGAGAAATTCACCCCTCCACTTT

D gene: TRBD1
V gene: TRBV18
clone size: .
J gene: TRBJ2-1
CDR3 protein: CASSYPGTGMPHSYNEQFF
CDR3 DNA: TGTGCCAGCTCATACCCTGGGACAGGGATGCCCCACTCCTACAATGAGCAGTTCTTC

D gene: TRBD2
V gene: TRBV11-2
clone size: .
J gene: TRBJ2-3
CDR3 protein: CASSRGGQITDTQYF
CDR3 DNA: TGTGCCAGCAGCCGCGGGGGGCAGATCACAGATACGCAGTATTTT

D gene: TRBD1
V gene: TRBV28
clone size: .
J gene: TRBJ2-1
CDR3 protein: CASSFSRTGESYNEQFF
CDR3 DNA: TGTGCCAGCAGTTTCTCTCGGACAGGGGAGTCCTACAATGAGCAGTTCTTC

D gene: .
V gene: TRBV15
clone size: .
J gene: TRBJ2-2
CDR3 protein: CATSRDWGDRELFF
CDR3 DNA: TGTGCCACCAGCAGAGATTGGGGGGACCGGGAGCTGTTTTTT

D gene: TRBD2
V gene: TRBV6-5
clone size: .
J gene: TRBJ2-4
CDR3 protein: CASSYSRGGVQYF
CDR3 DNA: TGTGCCAGCAGTTACTCACGGGGGGGCGTTCAGTACTTC

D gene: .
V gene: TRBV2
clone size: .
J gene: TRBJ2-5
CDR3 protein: CASSPRGGGQETQYF
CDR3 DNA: TGTGCCAGCAGTCCCAGGGGTGGTGGCCAAGAGACCCAGTACTTC

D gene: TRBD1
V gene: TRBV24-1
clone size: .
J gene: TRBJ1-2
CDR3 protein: CATSDPGQAGYGYTF
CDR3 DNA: TGTGCCACCAGTGACCCCGGACAGGCGGGTTATGGCTACACCTTC

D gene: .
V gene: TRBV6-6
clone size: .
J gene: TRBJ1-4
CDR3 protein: CASGKTATNEKLFF
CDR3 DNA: TGTGCCAGCGGGAAGACAGCGACTAATGAAAAACTGTTTTTT

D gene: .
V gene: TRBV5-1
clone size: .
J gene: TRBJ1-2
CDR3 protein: CASSWEGQNGYTF
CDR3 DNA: TGCGCCAGCAGCTGGGAAGGACAGAATGGCTACACCTTC

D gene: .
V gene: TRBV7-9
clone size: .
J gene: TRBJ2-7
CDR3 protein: CASSLTPGDFRPSSYEQYF
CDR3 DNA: TGTGCCAGCAGCTTGACCCCCGGGGACTTTCGACCGAGCTCCTACGAGCAGTACTTC

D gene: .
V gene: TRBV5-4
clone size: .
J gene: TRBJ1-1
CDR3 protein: CASSLAAHNTEAFF
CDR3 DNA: TGTGCCAGCAGCTTGGCCGCACACAACACTGAAGCTTTCTTT

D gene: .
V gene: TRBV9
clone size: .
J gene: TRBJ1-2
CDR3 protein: CASSATHRERSGYTF
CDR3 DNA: TGTGCCAGCAGCGCCACCCACAGGGAACGGAGCGGCTACACCTTC

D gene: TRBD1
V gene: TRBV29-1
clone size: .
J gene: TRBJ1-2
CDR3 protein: CSVGGVQGANYGYTF
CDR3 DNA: TGCAGCGTTGGAGGGGTACAGGGGGCTAACTATGGCTACACCTTC

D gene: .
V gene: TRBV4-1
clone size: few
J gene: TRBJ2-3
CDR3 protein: CASSQDPRTDTQYF
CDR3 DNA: TGCGCCAGCAGCCAAGATCCTAGGACAGATACGCAGTATTTT

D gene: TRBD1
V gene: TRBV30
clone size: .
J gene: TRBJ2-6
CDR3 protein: CAWSAGTGVSGANVLTF
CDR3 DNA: TGTGCCTGGAGCGCCGGGACAGGGGTCTCTGGGGCCAACGTCCTGACTTTC

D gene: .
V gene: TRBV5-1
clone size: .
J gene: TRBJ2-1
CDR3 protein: CASSFDTTYNEQFF
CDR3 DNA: TGCGCCAGCAGCTTTGACACCACCTACAATGAGCAGTTCTTC

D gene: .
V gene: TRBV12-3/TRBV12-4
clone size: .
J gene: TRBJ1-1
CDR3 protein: CASSSPGNTEAFF
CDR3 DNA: TGTGCCAGCAGTTCCCCAGGGAACACTGAAGCTTTCTTT

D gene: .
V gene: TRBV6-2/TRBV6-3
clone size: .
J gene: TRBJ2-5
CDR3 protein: CASSSYREQETQYF
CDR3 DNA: TGTGCCAGCAGTTCGTACAGGGAGCAAGAGACCCAGTACTTC

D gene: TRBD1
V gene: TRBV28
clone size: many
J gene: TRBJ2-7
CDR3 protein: CASTWTGNPYEQYF
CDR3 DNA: TGTGCCAGCACCTGGACAGGGAACCCCTACGAGCAGTACTTC

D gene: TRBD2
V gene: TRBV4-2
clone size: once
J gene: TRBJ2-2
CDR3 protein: CASSQDWGLAGGGTGELFF
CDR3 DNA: TGTGCCAGCAGCCAAGATTGGGGACTAGCGGGGGGTGGAACCGGGGAGCTGTTTTTT

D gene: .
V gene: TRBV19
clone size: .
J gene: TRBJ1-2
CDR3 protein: CASTPGQSLTHYGYTF
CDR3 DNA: TGTGCCAGTACCCCAGGGCAGTCCCTAACCCACTATGGCTACACCTTC

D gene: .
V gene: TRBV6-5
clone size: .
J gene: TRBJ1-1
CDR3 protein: CASSYTRGEAFF
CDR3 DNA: TGTGCCAGCAGTTACACCAGGGGTGAAGCTTTCTTT

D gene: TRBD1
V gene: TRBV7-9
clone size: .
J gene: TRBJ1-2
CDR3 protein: CASSLMDREAYGYTF
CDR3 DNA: TGTGCCAGCAGCTTAATGGACAGGGAAGCCTATGGCTACACCTTC

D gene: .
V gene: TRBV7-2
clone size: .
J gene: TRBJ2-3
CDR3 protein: CASSLGGRPGAQYF
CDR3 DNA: TGTGCCAGCAGCTTAGGGGGGAGGCCGGGGGCGCAGTATTTT

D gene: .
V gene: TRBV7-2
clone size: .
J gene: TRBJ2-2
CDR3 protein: CASSFPWGQNTGELFF
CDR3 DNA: TGTGCCAGCAGCTTTCCCTGGGGGCAGAACACCGGGGAGCTGTTTTTT

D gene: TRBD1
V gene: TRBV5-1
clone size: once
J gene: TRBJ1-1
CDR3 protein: CASSPHRGMNTEAFF
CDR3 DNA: TGCGCCAGCAGCCCCCACAGGGGCATGAACACTGAAGCTTTCTTT

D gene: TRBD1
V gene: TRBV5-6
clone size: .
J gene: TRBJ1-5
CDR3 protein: CASSLRDRGRGQPQHF
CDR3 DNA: TGTGCCAGCAGCCTCCGGGACAGGGGGCGAGGTCAGCCCCAGCATTTT

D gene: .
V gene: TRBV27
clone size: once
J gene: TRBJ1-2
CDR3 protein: CASSFRQEAYGYTF
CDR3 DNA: TGTGCCAGCAGTTTCAGACAGGAAGCCTATGGCTACACCTTC

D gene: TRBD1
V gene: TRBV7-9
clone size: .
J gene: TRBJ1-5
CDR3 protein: CASSSGQGGPNNQPQHF
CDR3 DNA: TGTGCCAGCAGCTCGGGACAGGGAGGACCAAACAATCAGCCCCAGCATTTT

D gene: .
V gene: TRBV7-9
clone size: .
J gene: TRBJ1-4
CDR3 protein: CASSLATTGMGEKLFF
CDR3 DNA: TGTGCCAGCAGCTTAGCCACGACAGGAATGGGCGAAAAACTGTTTTTT

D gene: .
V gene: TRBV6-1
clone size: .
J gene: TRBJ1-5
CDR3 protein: CASSEWGGSHSNQPQHF
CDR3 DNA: TGTGCCAGCAGTGAATGGGGGGGTTCTCATAGCAATCAGCCCCAGCATTTT

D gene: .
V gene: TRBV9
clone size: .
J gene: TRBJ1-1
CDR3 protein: CASSPRVNTEAFF
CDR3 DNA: TGTGCCAGCAGCCCTCGGGTGAACACTGAAGCTTTCTTT

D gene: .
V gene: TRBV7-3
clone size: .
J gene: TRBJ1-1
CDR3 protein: CASSLDGGSTEAFF
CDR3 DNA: TGTGCCAGCAGCCTAGACGGGGGTAGCACTGAAGCTTTCTTT

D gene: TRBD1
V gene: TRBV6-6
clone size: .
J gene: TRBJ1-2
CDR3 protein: CASSLQGQGYGYTF
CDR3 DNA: TGTGCCAGCAGTTTACAGGGGCAGGGCTATGGCTACACCTTC

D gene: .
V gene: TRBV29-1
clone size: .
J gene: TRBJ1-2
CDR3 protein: CSVDSVGAGDIRMMGYTF
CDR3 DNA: TGCAGCGTTGACTCGGTTGGGGCGGGAGATATTCGTATGATGGGCTACACCTTC

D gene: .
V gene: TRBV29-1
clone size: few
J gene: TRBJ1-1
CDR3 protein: CSVGWGPTYPNTEAFF
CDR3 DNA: TGCAGCGTTGGATGGGGGCCCACCTACCCGAACACTGAAGCTTTCTTT

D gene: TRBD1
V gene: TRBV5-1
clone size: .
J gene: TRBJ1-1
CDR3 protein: CASSLTTGWGAFF
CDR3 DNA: TGCGCCAGCAGCTTGACGACAGGGTGGGGGGCTTTCTTT

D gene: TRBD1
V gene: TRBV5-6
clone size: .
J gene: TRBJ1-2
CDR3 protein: CASSFIVTGGSYGYTF
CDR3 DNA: TGTGCCAGCAGCTTCATCGTCACAGGGGGCTCCTATGGCTACACCTTC

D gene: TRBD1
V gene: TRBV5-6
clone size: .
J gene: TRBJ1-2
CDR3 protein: CASSPRTGGAGYTF
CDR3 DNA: TGTGCCAGCAGCCCACGGACAGGGGGGGCTGGCTACACCTTC

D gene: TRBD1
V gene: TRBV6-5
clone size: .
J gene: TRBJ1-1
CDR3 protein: CASRRDRVEAFF
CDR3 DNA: TGTGCCAGCAGAAGGGACAGGGTTGAAGCTTTCTTT

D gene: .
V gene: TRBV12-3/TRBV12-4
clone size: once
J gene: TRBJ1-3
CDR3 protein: CASADGNGNTIYF
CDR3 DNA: TGTGCCAGCGCCGACGGGAATGGAAACACCATATATTTT

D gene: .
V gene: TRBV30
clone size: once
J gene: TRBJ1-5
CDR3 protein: CAWSVRPGGNQPQHF
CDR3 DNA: TGTGCCTGGAGTGTTCGGCCGGGGGGCAATCAGCCCCAGCATTTT

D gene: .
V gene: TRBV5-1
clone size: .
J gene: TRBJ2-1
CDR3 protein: CASSLPGSYNEQFF
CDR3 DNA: TGCGCCAGCAGCTTGCCGGGCTCCTACAATGAGCAGTTCTTC

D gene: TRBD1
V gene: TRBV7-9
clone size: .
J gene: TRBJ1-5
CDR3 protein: CASSLWGQGSGNQPQHF
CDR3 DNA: TGTGCCAGCAGCTTATGGGGACAGGGGTCCGGCAATCAGCCCCAGCATTTT

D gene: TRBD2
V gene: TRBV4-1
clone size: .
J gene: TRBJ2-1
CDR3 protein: CASSPSTSGGPISWQFF
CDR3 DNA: TGCGCCAGCAGCCCCTCGACTAGCGGGGGACCAATTTCGTGGCAGTTCTTC

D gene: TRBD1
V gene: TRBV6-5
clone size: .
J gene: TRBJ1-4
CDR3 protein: CASSYSRGLGKLFF
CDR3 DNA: TGTGCCAGCAGTTACTCGAGGGGGCTGGGAAAACTGTTTTTT

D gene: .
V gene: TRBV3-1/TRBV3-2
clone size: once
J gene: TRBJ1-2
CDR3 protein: CASSQRQGYTF
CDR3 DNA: TGTGCCAGCAGCCAACGACAGGGCTACACCTTC